This record covers a single TCR beta chain. V shed 5 bases and J shed 7 bases, with 11 bases lying between them. This CDR3 has 12 residues. Germline CDR1 reads SNHLY; CDR2 reads FYNNEI. This sample was included in a study of early stage breast cancer tumors. In the study overall: ER+/PR+/HER2- status applied to about 80% of the 16 invasive breast tumors.

Sequencing used immunoSEQ multiplex PCR; TCRdb keeps in-frame clones, though not all of them. The sample shows about 72,000 clones, 65% to 80% of them seen only once. This receptor was obtained from a person between 60 and 69 years old with breast cancer. Material for sequencing was blood. The chain uses TRBV2 and TRBJ2-5; D ambiguous. CDR3 nucleotides: TGTGCCAGCAGTTCGGGCCCCAGGACCCAGTACTTC. Its protein is CASSSGPRTQYF.